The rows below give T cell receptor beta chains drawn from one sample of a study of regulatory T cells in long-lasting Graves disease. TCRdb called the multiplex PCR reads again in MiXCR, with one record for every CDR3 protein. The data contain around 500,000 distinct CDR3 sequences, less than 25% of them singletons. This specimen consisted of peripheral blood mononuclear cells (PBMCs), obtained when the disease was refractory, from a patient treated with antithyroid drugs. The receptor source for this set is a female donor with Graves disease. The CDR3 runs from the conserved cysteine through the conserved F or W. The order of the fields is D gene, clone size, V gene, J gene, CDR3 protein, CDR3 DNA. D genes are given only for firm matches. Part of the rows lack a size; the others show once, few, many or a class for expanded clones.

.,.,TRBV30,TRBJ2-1,CAWSPAGATHNEQFF,TGTGCCTGGAGTCCCGCGGGGGCCACCCACAATGAGCAGTTCTTC
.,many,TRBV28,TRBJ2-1,CASSSLGRINNEQFF,TGTGCCAGCAGTTCCCTGGGGCGGATTAACAATGAGCAGTTCTTC
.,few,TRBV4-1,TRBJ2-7,CASSHTSDSYEQYF,TGCGCCAGCAGCCATACATCAGATTCCTACGAGCAGTACTTC
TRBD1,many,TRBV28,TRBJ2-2,CASNFWTGGTGELFF,TGTGCCAGCAATTTTTGGACAGGGGGTACCGGGGAGCTGTTTTTT
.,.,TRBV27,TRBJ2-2,CASRKTGELFF,TGTGCCAGCAGAAAGACCGGGGAGCTGTTTTTT
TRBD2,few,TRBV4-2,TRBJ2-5,CASSQVTLAGEVQETQYF,TGTGCCAGCAGCCAAGTTACCCTAGCGGGAGAGGTTCAAGAGACCCAGTACTTC
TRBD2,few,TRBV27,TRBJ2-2,CASRLAPLYGELFF,TGTGCCAGCAGACTAGCGCCTCTTTACGGGGAGCTGTTTTTT
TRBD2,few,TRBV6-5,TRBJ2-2,CASSYLLAGDTGELFF,TGTGCCAGCAGTTACCTGTTAGCGGGAGACACCGGGGAGCTGTTTTTT
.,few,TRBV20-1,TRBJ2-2,CSAIYPAGREGSTGELFF,TGCAGTGCTATATATCCTGCCGGACGAGAAGGGAGCACCGGGGAGCTGTTTTTT
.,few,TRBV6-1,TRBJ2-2,CASRGTTGELFF,TGTGCCAGCAGAGGTACAACCGGGGAGCTGTTTTTT
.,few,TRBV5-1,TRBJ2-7,CASSFLAAHEQYF,TGCGCCAGCAGCTTTTTAGCAGCTCACGAGCAGTACTTC
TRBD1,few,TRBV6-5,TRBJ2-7,CASSYLGQGNEQYF,TGTGCCAGCAGTTATTTGGGACAGGGAAACGAGCAGTACTTC
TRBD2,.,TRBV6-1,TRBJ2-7,CASSRGLALEQYF,TGTGCCAGCAGCCGGGGACTAGCGCTCGAGCAGTACTTC
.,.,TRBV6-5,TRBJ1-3,CASSYGRSNSGNTIYF,TGTGCCAGCAGTTATGGGCGTTCAAACTCTGGAAACACCATATATTTT
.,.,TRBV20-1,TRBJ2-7,CSPARVGEQYF,TGCAGTCCGGCCAGGGTAGGCGAGCAGTACTTC
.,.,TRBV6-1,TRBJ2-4,CASSPRLVAKNIQYF,TGTGCCAGCAGCCCCCGACTAGTTGCCAAAAACATTCAGTACTTC
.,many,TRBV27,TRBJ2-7,CASSPTTSLEQYF,TGTGCCAGCAGTCCAACGACATCGCTCGAGCAGTACTTC
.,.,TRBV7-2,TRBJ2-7,CASSLDVRLPEQYF,TGTGCCAGCAGCTTAGATGTACGTCTCCCCGAGCAGTACTTC
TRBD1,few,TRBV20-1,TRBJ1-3,CSAGTGGAGNTIYF,TGCAGTGCGGGGACAGGGGGCGCTGGAAACACCATATATTTT
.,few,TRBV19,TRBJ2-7,CASSMGRLPSSYEQYF,TGTGCCAGTAGTATGGGACGACTTCCTAGCTCCTACGAGCAGTACTTC
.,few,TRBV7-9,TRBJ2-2,CASSLASGVNTGELFF,TGTGCCAGCAGCTTAGCTAGCGGAGTGAACACCGGGGAGCTGTTTTTT
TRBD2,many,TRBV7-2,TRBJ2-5,CASSLSGRGETQYF,TGTGCCAGCAGCTTAAGCGGGAGGGGAGAGACCCAGTACTTC
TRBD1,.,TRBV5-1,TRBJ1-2,CASSLITGGDGYTF,TGCGCCAGCAGTCTAATTACAGGGGGCGATGGCTACACCTTC
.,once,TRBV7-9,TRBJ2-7,CASSPTAPSEYYEQYF,TGTGCCAGCAGCCCTACCGCCCCCAGCGAGTACTACGAGCAGTACTTC
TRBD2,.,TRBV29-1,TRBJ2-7,CSVLGTSGRTYEQYF,TGCAGCGTCCTAGGGACTAGCGGGAGGACCTACGAGCAGTACTTC
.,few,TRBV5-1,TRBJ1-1,CASSLAGEYTEAFF,TGCGCCAGCAGCTTGGCCGGGGAATACACTGAAGCTTTCTTT
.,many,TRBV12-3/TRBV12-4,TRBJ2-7,CASSLSADGEQYF,TGTGCCAGCAGTCTCTCGGCAGATGGGGAGCAGTACTTC
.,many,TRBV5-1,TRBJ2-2,CASSLGYYTGELFF,TGCGCCAGCAGCTTGGGCTACTACACCGGGGAGCTGTTTTTT
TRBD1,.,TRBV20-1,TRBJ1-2,CSARDPATGRRDGYTF,TGCAGTGCTAGAGATCCAGCGACAGGGCGTCGGGATGGCTACACCTTC